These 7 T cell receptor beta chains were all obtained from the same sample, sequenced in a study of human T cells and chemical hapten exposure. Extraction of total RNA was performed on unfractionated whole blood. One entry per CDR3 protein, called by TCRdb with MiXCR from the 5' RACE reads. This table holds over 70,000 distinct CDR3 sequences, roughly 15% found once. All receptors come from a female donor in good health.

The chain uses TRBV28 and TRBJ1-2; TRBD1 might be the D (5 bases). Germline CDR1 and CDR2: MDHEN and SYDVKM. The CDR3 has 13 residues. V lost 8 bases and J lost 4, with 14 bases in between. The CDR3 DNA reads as TGTGCCAGCCGGTCGGGGACCTCCTATGGCTACACCTTC. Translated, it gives CASRSGTSYGYTF.

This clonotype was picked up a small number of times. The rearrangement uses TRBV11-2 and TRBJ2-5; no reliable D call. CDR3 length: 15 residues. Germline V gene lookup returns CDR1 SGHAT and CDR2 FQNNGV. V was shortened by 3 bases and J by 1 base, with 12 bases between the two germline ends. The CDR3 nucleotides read TGTGCCAGCAGCTTTGGCCAGGCCCTCCAAGAGACCCAGTACTTC. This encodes CASSFGQALQETQYF.

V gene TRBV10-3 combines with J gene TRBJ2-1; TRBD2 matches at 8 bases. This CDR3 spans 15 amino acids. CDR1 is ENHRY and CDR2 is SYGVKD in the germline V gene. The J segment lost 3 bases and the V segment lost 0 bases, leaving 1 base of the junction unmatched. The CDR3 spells CAISESSGGYNEQFF. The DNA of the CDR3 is TGTGCCATCAGTGAGTCGAGCGGGGGCTACAATGAGCAGTTCTTC.

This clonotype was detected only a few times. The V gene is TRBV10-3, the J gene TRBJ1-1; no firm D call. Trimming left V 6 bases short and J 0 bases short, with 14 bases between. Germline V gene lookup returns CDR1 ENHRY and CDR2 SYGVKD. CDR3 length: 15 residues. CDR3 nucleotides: TGTGCCATCAGGAACACGGACGGAATGAACACTGAAGCTTTCTTT. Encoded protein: CAIRNTDGMNTEAFF.

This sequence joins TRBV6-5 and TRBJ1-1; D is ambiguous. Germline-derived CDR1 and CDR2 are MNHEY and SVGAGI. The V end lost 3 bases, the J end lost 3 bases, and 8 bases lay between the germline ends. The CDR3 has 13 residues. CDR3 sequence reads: CASSYLRDTEAFF. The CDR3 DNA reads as TGTGCCAGCAGTTATTTGAGGGACACTGAAGCTTTCTTT.

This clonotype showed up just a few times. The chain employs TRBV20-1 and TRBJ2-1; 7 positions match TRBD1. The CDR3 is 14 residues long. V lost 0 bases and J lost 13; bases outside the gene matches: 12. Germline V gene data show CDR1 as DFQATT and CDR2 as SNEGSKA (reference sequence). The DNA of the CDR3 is TGCAGTGCTAGAGATCCCGGACAGGTCTTATTCCAGTTCTTC. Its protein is CSARDPGQVLFQFF.

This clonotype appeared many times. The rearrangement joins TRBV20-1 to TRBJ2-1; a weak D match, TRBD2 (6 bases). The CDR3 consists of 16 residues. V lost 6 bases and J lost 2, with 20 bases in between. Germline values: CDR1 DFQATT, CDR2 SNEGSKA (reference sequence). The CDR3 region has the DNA TGCAGTGCCCTGGAGGTTAGCGGAGTGCCCTACAATGAGCAGTTCTTC. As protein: CSALEVSGVPYNEQFF.